The T cell receptor (beta chain) under discussion was sequenced for a study of shared clonotypes between healthy human individuals. Germline V gives CDR1 GTSNPN, CDR2 SVGIG (reference sequence). V lost 2 bases, J lost 4 bases, and 4 bases stayed unmatched. CDR3 length: 15 residues. A remark on this clone: The antigen remains unidentified.

Findings and caveats of the study: A reduction in generation probabilities was seen for non-shared clonotypes relative to those shared by all four donors.

The repertoire was sequenced with immunoSEQ multiplex PCR; TCRdb's copy has only in-frame clones and lacks some. The sample has 2.3 million or so clones, about 92% seen once. The TCR comes from a man between 18 and 35 years old in good health. Some clones in this sample may be carry-over from other donors' samples. The chain uses TRBV30 and TRBJ1-6; TRBD1 aligns across 8 bases. The sequenced sample consisted of naive CD4+ T cells from PBMCs. Subset indicated: CD45RA+ positively selected. CDR3 amino acids: CAWSIRDRYNSPLHF. CDR3 in DNA: TGTGCCTGGAGTATCCGGGACAGGTATAATTCACCCCTCCACTTT.